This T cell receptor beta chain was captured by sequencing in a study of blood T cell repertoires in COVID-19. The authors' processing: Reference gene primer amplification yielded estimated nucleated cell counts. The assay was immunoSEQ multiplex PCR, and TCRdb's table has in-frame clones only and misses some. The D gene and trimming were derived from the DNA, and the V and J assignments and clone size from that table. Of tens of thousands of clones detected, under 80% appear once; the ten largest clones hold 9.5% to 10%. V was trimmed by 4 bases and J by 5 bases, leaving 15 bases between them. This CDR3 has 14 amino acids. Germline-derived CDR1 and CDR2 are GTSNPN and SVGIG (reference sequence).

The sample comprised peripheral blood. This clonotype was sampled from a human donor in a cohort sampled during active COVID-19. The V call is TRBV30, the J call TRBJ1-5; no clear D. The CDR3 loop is CAWTDGGGYQPQHF. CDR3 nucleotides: TGTGCCTGGACAGATGGAGGTGGGTATCAGCCCCAGCATTTT.